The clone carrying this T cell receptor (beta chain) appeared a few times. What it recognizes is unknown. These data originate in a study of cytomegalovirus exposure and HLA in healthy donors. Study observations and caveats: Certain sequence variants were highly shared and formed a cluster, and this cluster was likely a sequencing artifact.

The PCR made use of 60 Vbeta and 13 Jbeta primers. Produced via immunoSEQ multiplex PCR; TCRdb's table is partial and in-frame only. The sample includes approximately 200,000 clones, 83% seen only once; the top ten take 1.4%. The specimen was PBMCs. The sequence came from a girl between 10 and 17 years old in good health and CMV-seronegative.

CDR3 loop: CASSALTGGTEAFF. The CDR3 DNA reads as TGTGCCAGCAGCGCCCTAACAGGGGGGACTGAAGCTTTCTTT. The V and J genes are TRBV9 and TRBJ1-1, with 8 bases lining up with TRBD1. The CDR3 sequence is 14 residues long. Germline V gene data show CDR1 as SGDLS and CDR2 as YYNGEE. Trimming removed 3 bases from V and 5 bases from J; junction bases left unmatched: 6. The full variable domain, rest sourced from reference TRBV9 and TRBJ1-1, is DSGVTQTPKHLITATGQRVTLRCSPRSGDLSVYWYQQSLDQGLQFLIQYYNGEERAKGNILERFSAQQFPDLHSELNLSSLELGDSALYFCASSALTGGTEAFFGQGTRLTVV.